The 26 T cell receptor beta chains reported below all come from one sample, sequenced in a study of a mutant IDH1 vaccine in newly diagnosed glioma. These receptors' targets are unknown. As for time point: week 47, end of study. All doses held 300 ug of mutant IDH1 20-mer peptide, with topical imiquimod. Assay: immunoSEQ multiplex PCR; the TCRdb copy retains only in-frame clones and omits some. This table holds tens of thousands of clones, roughly 77% found once. The input for sequencing was PBMCs, taken from a glioma patient whose treatment included an IDH1 peptide vaccine. All receptors derive from a man aged 35-49 years with glioma.

The gene calls are TRBV14 and TRBJ1-1; 11 bases match TRBD1. Germline assignment: CDR1 SGHDN and CDR2 FVKESK. This CDR3 has 15 residues. The V gene end was trimmed by 4 bases and the J gene end by 4 bases; junction bases not matched to a gene: 5. CDR3 region: CASSPWTGGFTEAFF. In nucleotides, the CDR3 is TGTGCCAGCAGCCCGTGGACAGGGGGCTTCACTGAAGCTTTCTTT. Full variable domain (outside the CDR3, taken from reference TRBV14 and TRBJ1-1): EAGVTQFPSHSVIEKGQTVTLRCDPISGHDNLYWYRRVMGKEIKFLLHFVKESKQDESGMPNNRFLAERTGGTYSTLKVQPAELEDSGVYFCASSPWTGGFTEAFFGQGTRLTVV.

The J gene is TRBJ2-5, the V gene TRBV4-1; 7 nucleotides match TRBD2. V trimming: 2 bases; J trimming: 1 base; junction bases outside the gene matches: 4. The CDR3 extends over 15 amino acids. CDR1 and CDR2 from the germline V gene are MGHRA and YSYEKL. CDR3: CASSQMERGQETQYF. Written as DNA, the CDR3 is TGCGCCAGCAGCCAAATGGAGCGGGGCCAAGAGACCCAGTACTTC.

The chain uses TRBV27 and TRBJ2-3; 8 bases are shared with TRBD1. Germline V gene data show CDR1 as MNHEY and CDR2 as SMNVEV (reference sequence). CDR3 size: 17 residues. J lost 2 bases, V lost 4 bases, and 11 bases had no gene match. CDR3 sequence reads: CASSSSGTGSHTDTQYF. Written as DNA, the CDR3 is TGTGCCAGCAGTTCCTCCGGGACAGGTTCCCACACAGATACGCAGTATTTT.

Only a few counts were recorded for this clone. The rearrangement links TRBV10-3 to TRBJ1-1; maybe TRBD1 (5 bases). The germline V gene encodes CDR1 ENHRY and CDR2 SYGVKD. The CDR3 extends over 14 amino acids. Trimming shortened V by 2 bases and J by 5 bases, and 12 bases separated the two germline ends. Here the CDR3 reads CAISEGGGFTEAFF. CDR3 coding DNA: TGTGCCATCAGTGAGGGTGGGGGGTTTACTGAAGCTTTCTTT.

Note on this clone: The junction and the germline gene differ at one end; a read error may be behind it. This sequence joins TRBV13 and TRBJ1-3; D not resolved. The V gene's germline CDR1 is PRHDT and CDR2 FYEKMQ (reference sequence). The CDR3 loop spans 14 amino acids. CDR3 sequence reads: CAGSLEGSGNTIYF. The CDR3 region has the DNA TGTGCCGGCAGCTTAGAAGGTTCTGGAAACACCATATATTTT.

CDR3 in DNA: TGTGCCAGCAGCCACGGGGGTTGGAACGACAGGTTCGTCTATGGCTACACCTTC. Its protein is CASSHGGWNDRFVYGYTF. The chain carries TRBV7-9 and TRBJ1-2, with D possibly matching TRBD1 (6 bases). CDR3 length equals 18 residues. Germline loops: CDR1 SEHNR, CDR2 FQNEAQ (reference sequence). V was trimmed by 5 bases and J by 4 bases, leaving 26 bases between them.

The chain links TRBV7-2 to TRBJ2-2, with 11 bases aligning to TRBD2. With 6 bases clipped from V and 5 bases from J, the junction kept 5 bases outside the gene matches. The CDR3 spans 15 residues. CDR1 and CDR2 from the germline V gene are SGHTA and FQGNSA. CDR3 protein: CASSSTSGRTGELFF. The CDR3, as DNA: TGTGCCAGCAGTTCAACTAGCGGGAGAACCGGGGAGCTGTTTTTT.

Regarding this clone: A junction boundary mismatches the germline segment, possibly from a read error. CDR3 in DNA: TGTGCCAGCAGTGACCCAGAACCCTACGAGCAGTACTTC. This translates into CASSDPEPYEQYF. This chain connects TRBV10-3 to TRBJ2-7; D remains unclear. Germline CDR1 and CDR2: ENHRY and SYGVKD. The CDR3 covers 13 residues.

The V call is TRBV11-2, the J call TRBJ1-5; D is unclear. V was trimmed by 4 bases and J by 6 bases, leaving 13 bases between them. Germline loops: CDR1 SGHAT, CDR2 FQNNGV. CDR3 length: 14 amino acids. DNA of the CDR3: TGTGCCAGCAGCTCGCTGGGGTTGGGTCAGCCCCAGCATTTT. It specifies CASSSLGLGQPQHF.

V is TRBV28 and J is TRBJ1-1; TRBD1 agrees at 10 bases. Germline trimming cut 1 base from V and 6 bases from J; bases unmatched to any gene: 5. CDR1 is MDHEN and CDR2 is SYDVKM in the germline V gene. The CDR3 loop spans 15 amino acids. The CDR3 protein is CASSLSGQGRAEAFF. The DNA for the CDR3 is TGTGCCAGCAGTTTATCGGGACAGGGGAGGGCTGAAGCTTTCTTT.

This clone has just one count. CDR3 amino acids: CASSVGGPGNTIYF. The CDR3 DNA is TGTGCCAGCAGCGTAGGGGGCCCTGGAAACACCATATATTTT. This rearrangement joins TRBV9 to TRBJ1-3; tentative D call: TRBD1 (5 bases). Germline V gene lookup returns CDR1 SGDLS and CDR2 YYNGEE. V shed 0 bases and J shed 2 bases, with 6 bases lying between them. The CDR3 extends over 14 amino acids.

The gene calls are TRBV7-9 and TRBJ1-4, with TRBD1 identical over 8 bases. V lost 1 base and J lost 4; bases outside the gene matches: 5. The CDR3 spans 16 residues. Germline V gene sequence: CDR1 SEHNR, CDR2 FQNEAQ (reference sequence). CDR3 in DNA: TGTGCCAGCAGCTTAGGCAGGGGGCCTGGTAATGAAAAACTGTTTTTT. This gives the protein CASSLGRGPGNEKLFF.

There are a few counts of this clone. The rearrangement uses TRBV29-1 and TRBJ1-1; D uncertain. The V and J ends lost 4 bases and 4 bases respectively, with 7 bases between them. Per the germline V gene, CDR1 is SQVTM and CDR2 is ANQGSEA. The CDR3 runs 11 residues. Here the CDR3 DNA reads TGCAGCGTTGTTAGAAGCACTGAAGCTTTCTTT. Translated: CSVVRSTEAFF.

The rearrangement joins TRBV4-1 to TRBJ2-7, with 7 positions matching TRBD2. The CDR3 runs 16 residues. Germline assignment: CDR1 MGHRA and CDR2 YSYEKL. V lost 2 bases and J lost 4; bases outside the gene matches: 11. Written as DNA, the CDR3 is TGCGCCAGCAGCCAATTGATGGGGAGGCGGGAGTACGAGCAGTACTTC. This encodes CASSQLMGRREYEQYF.

The rearrangement links TRBV27 to TRBJ2-5, with TRBD1 matching over 9 bases. Germline trimming cut 6 bases from V and 0 bases from J; bases unmatched to any gene: 5. The CDR3 totals 15 residues. Germline values: CDR1 MNHEY, CDR2 SMNVEV (reference sequence). CDR3: CASSKGQGYQETQYF. CDR3 nucleotide sequence: TGTGCCAGCAGCAAGGGACAGGGCTACCAAGAGACCCAGTACTTC.

This clone was observed a single time. The CDR3 sequence is CASSLVGGGSTDTQYF. The CDR3 region has the DNA TGTGCCAGCAGCTTAGTCGGCGGGGGCAGCACAGATACGCAGTATTTT. The rearrangement links TRBV7-6 to TRBJ2-3; D possibly corresponds to TRBD2 (7 bases). This CDR3 spans 16 amino acids. V lost 1 base and J 0 bases, leaving 11 bases between the germline ends. Germline CDR1 SGHVS, CDR2 FNYEAQ.

The chain combines TRBV5-1 with TRBJ1-2, with D tentatively TRBD1 (6 bases). Trimming removed 4 bases from V and 4 bases from J, with 20 bases in between. CDR1 and CDR2 (germline): SGHRS, YFSETQ. The CDR3 loop spans 16 amino acids. The CDR3 bases are TGCGCCAGCAGCCTACGGGACACCGGGGAGGGCTATGGCTACACCTTC. Translating gives CASSLRDTGEGYGYTF.

A single count supports this clone. The V call is TRBV25-1, the J call TRBJ1-1, with TRBD1 as a possible D gene (6 bases). V shed 10 bases and J shed 6 bases, with 21 bases lying between them. This CDR3 is built from 14 residues. The germline V gene has CDR1 MGHDK and CDR2 SYGVNS. CDR3 in DNA: TGTGCCACCAAGGCGGTAGAGGGGGGGGCTGAAGCTTTCTTT. It codes for CATKAVEGGAEAFF.

This clone occurred a few times. DNA of the CDR3: TGCAGCCTGAGTACCGGGGAGCTGTTTTTT. Its translation: CSLSTGELFF. This chain connects TRBV29-1 to TRBJ2-2; no firm D call. CDR1 and CDR2 from the germline V gene are SQVTM and ANQGSEA. This CDR3 is 10 amino acids long. The V and J ends lost 8 bases and 5 bases respectively, with 6 bases between them.

V gene TRBV9 combines with J gene TRBJ1-5; D perhaps matches TRBD1 (5 bases). CDR3 length equals 17 residues. In germline, CDR1 is SGDLS, CDR2 YYNGEE. Trimming took 4 bases from V and 5 from J, leaving 22 bases between them. The CDR3 region is CASSPLWGDLNHQPQHF. Written as DNA, the CDR3 is TGTGCCAGCAGCCCCCTTTGGGGGGACCTAAATCATCAGCCCCAGCATTTT.

The chain employs TRBV7-2 and TRBJ2-7; either TRBD1 or TRBD2 may supply D (6 bases each). The CDR3 sequence is 14 residues long. Germline-derived CDR1 and CDR2 are SGHTA and FQGNSA. Between the trimmed V and J ends, which lost 1 base and 6 bases, there was a span of 13 bases. For the CDR3, the DNA is TGTGCCAGCAGCTTAGACAGGGTGGGAGGCGAGCAGTACTTC. Translated: CASSLDRVGGEQYF.

The rearrangement uses TRBV7-2 and TRBJ2-3; 13 bases align to TRBD2. The J segment lost 5 bases and the V segment lost 2 bases, leaving 7 bases of the junction unmatched. Germline CDR1 reads SGHTA; CDR2 reads FQGNSA. The CDR3 loop spans 17 amino acids. The CDR3 protein is CASSLTTGLAGVDTQYF. The CDR3 region has the DNA TGTGCCAGCAGCTTAACAACTGGACTAGCGGGAGTAGATACGCAGTATTTT.

The V and J genes are TRBV7-2 and TRBJ2-7; 10 bases are shared with TRBD1. Germline loops: CDR1 SGHTA, CDR2 FQGNSA. The CDR3 has 16 amino acids. The trim removed 4 bases at V and 4 bases at J, leaving 10 bases unmatched. CDR3 coding DNA: TGTGCCAGCAGCTCCTGGACAGGGGGGCATCGGTACGAGCAGTACTTC. Amino acid sequence: CASSSWTGGHRYEQYF.

This chain joins TRBV2 and TRBJ2-1, with 10 positions matching TRBD2. This CDR3 spans 15 amino acids. Germline CDR1 and CDR2: SNHLY and FYNNEI. With V trimmed by 6 bases and J by 5 bases, 7 bases remained unmatched. For the CDR3, the DNA is TGTGCCAGCAGATACCTAGCGGGAGTGGACAATGAGCAGTTCTTC. Translation: CASRYLAGVDNEQFF.

As concerns this clone: At one of its ends the junction is not consistent with the germline gene, which may arise from a read error. The chain recombines TRBV7-9 with TRBJ2-5, with D perhaps matching TRBD1 or TRBD2 (5 bases each). Germline lookup yields CDR1 SEHNR and CDR2 FQNEAQ (reference sequence). The CDR3 extends over 14 amino acids. CDR3: CASSSGTDQEAQYF. As DNA, the CDR3 is TGTGCCAGCAGCTCCGGGACGGACCAAGAGGCCCAGTACTTC.

The chain employs TRBV5-4 and TRBJ2-7, with TRBD2 matching over 10 bases. The CDR3 has 15 amino acids. J was trimmed by 2 bases and V by 2 bases; bases with no gene match: 4. In germline, CDR1 is SGHNT, CDR2 YYREEE (reference sequence). The CDR3 nucleotides are TGTGCCAGCAGCTTTACAGGGACTAGCGCCTACGAGCAGTACTTC. Translation: CASSFTGTSAYEQYF.